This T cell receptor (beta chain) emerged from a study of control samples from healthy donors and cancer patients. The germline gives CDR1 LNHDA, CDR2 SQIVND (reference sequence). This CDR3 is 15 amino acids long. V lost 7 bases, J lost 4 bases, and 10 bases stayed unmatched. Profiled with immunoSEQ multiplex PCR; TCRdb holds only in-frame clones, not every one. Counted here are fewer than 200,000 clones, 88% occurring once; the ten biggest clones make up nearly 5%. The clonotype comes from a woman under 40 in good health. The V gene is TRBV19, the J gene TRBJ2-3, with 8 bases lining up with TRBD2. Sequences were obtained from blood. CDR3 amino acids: CASTPGGGLPDTQYF. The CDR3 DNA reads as TGTGCCAGTACCCCCGGGGGGGGCCTGCCAGATACGCAGTATTTT.